Each of the 31 T cell receptor beta chains below was sequenced from the same sample in a study of T cells in Graves' hyperthyroidism and ophthalmopathy. There were TCR beta CDR3 regions amplified from RNA transcripts. The TCR CDR3 first-round RT-PCR relied on the HTBI primer set. TCRdb itself ran the multiplex PCR reads through MiXCR, one entry per CDR3 protein. The sample gives roughly 700,000 distinct CDR3 sequences, around 15% of which show up once; 10% to 13% is in the top ten. Sequences were obtained from blood. These receptors were taken from a woman aged 18-35 years with Graves' hyperthyroidism.

The rearrangement links TRBV5-1 to TRBJ2-1, with 8 bases lining up with TRBD2. Looked up from germline, CDR1 is SGHRS and CDR2 is YFSETQ. This CDR3 region has 14 residues. The V and J ends lost 0 bases and 9 bases, in that order; junction bases with no gene match: 5. The CDR3 loop is CASSLGSGASEQFF. In DNA form, the CDR3 reads TGCGCCAGCAGCTTGGGTAGCGGGGCGAGTGAGCAGTTCTTC.

The rearrangement uses TRBV20-1 and TRBJ2-2, with D possibly matching TRBD2 (6 bases). In germline, CDR1 is DFQATT, CDR2 SNEGSKA (reference sequence). Trimming removed 3 bases at V and 6 bases at J, with 11 bases between. This CDR3 comprises 13 residues. CDR3 loop: CSAREGGAGELFF. CDR3 nucleotide sequence: TGCAGTGCTAGGGAGGGAGGTGCCGGGGAGCTGTTTTTT.

This clonotype was observed many times. The chain links TRBV3-1 to TRBJ2-7, with 7 bases lining up with TRBD1. This CDR3 spans 13 amino acids. The V gene end was trimmed by 4 bases and the J gene end by 2 bases; junction bases not matched to a gene: 2. Germline assignment: CDR1 LGHDT and CDR2 YNNKEL (reference sequence). The CDR3 reads CASSRGQTYEQYF. The CDR3 nucleotides are TGTGCCAGCAGCCGGGGACAGACCTACGAGCAGTACTTC.

This clonotype was observed a few times. This chain connects TRBV29-1 to TRBJ1-2, with D unclear. Trimming stripped 5 bases from V and 3 bases from J, with 13 bases between. CDR3 length: 13 residues. Germline CDR1 reads SQVTM; CDR2 reads ANQGSEA. In DNA form, the CDR3 reads TGCAGCGTTAGAGCTGGACGAGACTATGGCTACACCTTC. This gives the protein CSVRAGRDYGYTF. Looking up the rest from reference TRBV29-1 and TRBJ1-2 gives the full variable domain: SAVISQKPSRDICQRGTSLTIQCQVDSQVTMMFWYRQQPGQSLTLIATANQGSEATYESGFVIDKFPISRPNLTFSTLTVSNMSPEDSSIYLCSVRAGRDYGYTFGSGTRLTVV.

The DNA for the CDR3 is TGTGCCAGCAGCTTGGAGGCAGTCATTTTCACCGGGGAGCTGTTTTTT. It encodes CASSLEAVIFTGELFF. J is TRBJ2-2 and V is TRBV7-2; tentative D call: TRBD2 (5 bases). This CDR3 is 16 amino acids long. Germline loops: CDR1 SGHTA, CDR2 FQGNSA. Trimming pared 3 bases from V and 4 bases from J, leaving 15 bases between.

This rearrangement joins TRBV19 to TRBJ2-2; the D gene is possibly TRBD2 (6 bases). The CDR3 covers 13 residues. From germline, CDR1 is LNHDA and CDR2 SQIVND (reference sequence). CDR3 in DNA: TGTGCTACGGGGGTAACGAACACCGGGGAGCTGTTTTTT. This translates into CATGVTNTGELFF.

The V and J genes are TRBV5-8 and TRBJ1-2; 9 bases match TRBD1. The V segment lost 4 bases and the J segment 8 bases; nucleotides outside the gene matches: 6. Germline V gene lookup returns CDR1 SGHTS and CDR2 YDEGEE. The CDR3 runs to 13 residues. The CDR3 DNA reads as TGTGCCAGCAGCCAAACAGGGGGCGCAGGCTACACCTTC. This codes for CASSQTGGAGYTF. The variable domain in full, with the rest retrieved from reference TRBV5-8 and TRBJ1-2, is EAGVTQSPTHLIKTRGQQATLRCSPISGHTSVYWYQQALGLGLQFLLWYDEGEERNRGNFPPRFSGRQFPNYSSELNVNALELEDSALYLCASSQTGGAGYTFGSGTRLTVV.

Ten or more counts support this clonotype. CDR3 region: CASSPYRDTVFAFF. The CDR3 coding sequence is TGTGCCAGCAGCCCTTACAGGGATACCGTTTTCGCTTTCTTT. The genes are TRBV11-3 and TRBJ1-1; TRBD1 might be the D (6 bases). The CDR3 is 14 residues long. Germline V gene sequence: CDR1 SGHNT, CDR2 YENEEA. Between the trimmed V and J ends, which lost 5 bases and 11 bases, there was a span of 21 bases.

This clonotype was recorded many times. The rearrangement joins TRBV20-1 to TRBJ1-1; 9 bases align to TRBD1. Looked up from germline, CDR1 is DFQATT and CDR2 is SNEGSKA (reference sequence). V trimming: 4 bases; J trimming: 5 bases; junction bases outside the gene matches: 8. This CDR3 has 14 residues. This CDR3 is CSANLDRGWTEAFF. Written as DNA, the CDR3 is TGCAGTGCTAACTTAGACAGGGGGTGGACTGAAGCTTTCTTT.

This clonotype has at least ten counts. The gene calls are TRBV7-9 and TRBJ2-7; the D gene is possibly TRBD1 (6 bases). CDR3 size: 15 residues. V was shortened by 4 bases and J by 2 bases, with 15 bases between the two germline ends. Per the germline V gene, CDR1 is SEHNR and CDR2 is FQNEAQ (reference sequence). As DNA, the CDR3 is TGTGCCAGCAGCTCCCGAGGGACATCGACCTACGAGCAGTACTTC. This encodes CASSSRGTSTYEQYF.

This clonotype was detected ten times or more. This chain connects TRBV12-3 or TRBV12-4 to TRBJ1-4, with D possibly matching TRBD1 (6 bases). V dropped 4 bases and J dropped 8 bases, with 23 bases sitting between them. The CDR3 has 17 residues. CDR3 loop: CASSSTGTTQQGEKLFF. The CDR3 coding sequence is TGTGCCAGCAGTTCAACAGGGACCACTCAGCAGGGAGAAAAACTGTTTTTT.

This clonotype appeared many times. The chain has TRBV6-1 and TRBJ2-1, with 7 positions matching TRBD1. The J segment lost 6 bases and the V segment lost 3 bases, leaving 5 bases of the junction unmatched. Germline V gene lookup returns CDR1 MNHNS and CDR2 SASEGT. The CDR3 spans 14 residues. The CDR3 DNA sequence: TGTGCCAGCAGTGATTGGCAGGGGGTCAATGAGCAGTTCTTC. Residues: CASSDWQGVNEQFF.

This clonotype was observed a few times. The V gene is TRBV9, the J gene TRBJ2-1; no reliable D call. Germline assignment: CDR1 SGDLS and CDR2 YYNGEE. The V end lost 0 bases, the J end lost 8 bases, and 6 bases lay between the germline ends. There are 12 residues in the CDR3. CDR3 sequence: CASSVVQYEQFF. CDR3 DNA: TGTGCCAGCAGCGTAGTGCAGTATGAGCAGTTCTTC.

This clonotype was observed at least ten times. The V gene is TRBV7-2, the J gene TRBJ1-3; 9 bases are a match to TRBD1. CDR3 length equals 13 residues. Germline V CDR1 and CDR2: SGHTA, FQGNSA. J was trimmed by 7 bases and V by 4 bases; bases with no gene match: 2. The CDR3 reads CASSSDRGNTIYF. The CDR3 nucleotides read TGTGCCAGCAGCTCTGACAGGGGGAACACCATATATTTT.

The genes are TRBV20-1 and TRBJ1-4, with D possibly TRBD1 on 5 matching bases. V gave up 7 bases and J gave up 5 bases, with 26 bases separating them. The CDR3 consists of 17 residues. The V gene's germline CDR1 is DFQATT and CDR2 SNEGSKA (reference sequence). The CDR3 coding sequence is TGCAGTGGGAAGGACTTCGGCTGGGGGTTGGAAAATGAAAAACTGTTTTTT. It yields the protein CSGKDFGWGLENEKLFF.

The gene calls are TRBV6-2 or TRBV6-3 and TRBJ2-1, with 8 bases aligning to TRBD1. Germline lookup yields CDR1 MNHEY and CDR2 SVGEGT. The length of the CDR3 is 14 residues. The ends lost 7 bases at V and 3 bases at J; junction bases unmatched: 5. This CDR3 is CASTPTGVYNEQFF. DNA for the CDR3: TGTGCCAGCACCCCGACAGGGGTCTACAATGAGCAGTTCTTC.

This clonotype was counted many times. The chain combines TRBV29-1 with TRBJ2-1, with a tentative D call TRBD2 (6 bases). Trimming removed 6 bases at V and 3 bases at J, with 15 bases between. Germline CDR1 is SQVTM and CDR2 is ANQGSEA. The CDR3 consists of 14 residues. The CDR3 nucleotides read TGCAGCGTAGAGCCCCCGGGACTCTACAATGAGCAGTTCTTC. Translated, it gives CSVEPPGLYNEQFF.

This clonotype has only a few counts. This chain joins TRBV7-8 and TRBJ2-5, with D possibly being TRBD2 (5 bases). Germline V gives CDR1 SGHVS, CDR2 FQNEAQ. V shed 7 bases and J shed 1 base, with 16 bases lying between them. This CDR3 comprises 15 residues. CDR3 loop: CASTNPGVGQETQYF. The CDR3 region has the DNA TGTGCCAGCACCAACCCCGGGGTCGGCCAAGAGACCCAGTACTTC.

Only a few counts were recorded for this clonotype. The chain is built from TRBV5-4 and TRBJ2-5; D is possibly TRBD1 (5 bases). V was trimmed by 5 bases and J by 1 base, leaving 9 bases between them. The germline V gene has CDR1 SGHNT and CDR2 YYREEE (reference sequence). The CDR3 has 13 amino acids. DNA for the CDR3: TGTGCCAGCAGGCCTCAGGGCCAAGAGACCCAGTACTTC. Its protein product is CASRPQGQETQYF.

This clonotype came up many times. J is TRBJ2-1 and V is TRBV11-2; the match to TRBD2 covers 9 bases. The germline V gene has CDR1 SGHAT and CDR2 FQNNGV. This CDR3 region has 24 residues. Trimming removed 5 bases from V and 3 bases from J; junction bases left unmatched: 32. As DNA, the CDR3 is TGTGCCAGCAGCCCGATCCGAGGGGTGCGGGAGGGCCTTCCTTCCGCATTGAGCTACAATGAGCAGTTCTTC. It specifies CASSPIRGVREGLPSALSYNEQFF. Using reference TRBV11-2 and TRBJ2-1 for the parts outside the CDR3, the full variable domain is EAGVAQSPRYKIIEKRQSVAFWCNPISGHATLYWYQQILGQGPKLLIQFQNNGVVDDSQLPKDRFSAERLKGVDSTLKIQPAKLEDSAVYLCASSPIRGVREGLPSALSYNEQFFGPGTRLTVL.

This clonotype was seen at least ten times. This sequence joins TRBV7-2 and TRBJ2-3, with 8 bases that match TRBD2. The J segment lost 2 bases and the V segment lost 5 bases, leaving 12 bases of the junction unmatched. The germline V gene has CDR1 SGHTA and CDR2 FQGNSA. The CDR3 loop spans 17 amino acids. The CDR3 DNA reads as TGTGCCAGCAGCCTAAAGCGGGCTAGCGGGCACACAGATACGCAGTATTTT. Its protein is CASSLKRASGHTDTQYF.

The table lists this clonotype with many counts. The genes are TRBV20-1 and TRBJ2-2; 8 bases agree with TRBD2. V lost 0 bases to trimming and J lost 4 bases; unmatched junction nucleotides: 7. This CDR3 comprises 16 residues. Germline CDR1 reads DFQATT; CDR2 reads SNEGSKA (reference sequence). For the CDR3, the DNA is TGCAGTGCTAGAGACGGGACTAGTCGGGCCACCGGGGAGCTGTTTTTT. Residues: CSARDGTSRATGELFF.

At least ten counts were recorded for this clonotype. The gene calls are TRBV7-8 and TRBJ1-2, with TRBD1 as a possible D gene (5 bases). Per the germline V gene, CDR1 is SGHVS and CDR2 is FQNEAQ. The CDR3 extends over 17 amino acids. V was cut by 4 bases and J by 2 bases, with 20 bases left in between. The CDR3 here is CASSSLTGGKSNYGYTF. The CDR3 DNA follows: TGTGCCAGCAGCTCCCTTACGGGGGGTAAAAGCAACTATGGCTACACCTTC. Using reference TRBV7-8 and TRBJ1-2 for the parts outside the CDR3, the full variable domain is GAGVSQSPRYKVAKRGQDVALRCDPISGHVSLFWYQQALGQGPEFLTYFQNEAQLDKSGLPSDRFFAERPEGSVSTLKIQRTQQEDSAVYLCASSSLTGGKSNYGYTFGSGTRLTVV.

The rearrangement links TRBV27 to TRBJ2-2, with no clear D. CDR1 MNHEY and CDR2 SMNVEV come from the germline V gene (reference sequence). The CDR3 covers 13 residues. V was cut by 8 bases and J by 4 bases, with 11 bases left in between. The chain's CDR3 is CASGPPGTGELFF. In DNA form, the CDR3 reads TGTGCCAGCGGACCCCCAGGCACCGGGGAGCTGTTTTTT.

The count of this clonotype is one. A much larger clone differs by one base, so this may be a read error. The rearrangement uses TRBV24-1 and TRBJ2-3; D is tentatively TRBD1 or TRBD2 (5 bases each). Germline V CDR1 and CDR2: KGHDR, SFDVKD. The CDR3 is 15 amino acids. The CDR3 reads CATGDSGTSTDTQYF. CDR3 coding DNA: TGTGCCACCGGTGACTCCGGGACGAGCACAGATACGCAGTATTTT.

There are many counts of this clonotype. The V and J genes are TRBV3-1 and TRBJ2-2, with no clear D. This CDR3 contains 15 residues. Germline V gene sequence: CDR1 LGHDT, CDR2 YNNKEL (reference sequence). The V end was cut by 4 bases, the J end by 2 bases, with 11 bases between. This chain's CDR3 is CASSLRTRNTGELFF. The CDR3 coding sequence is TGTGCCAGCAGCCTCCGGACCCGAAACACCGGGGAGCTGTTTTTT.

The genes are TRBV7-2 and TRBJ2-5, with TRBD2 matching 13 bases. The CDR3 contains 17 residues. J was trimmed by 1 base and V by 5 bases; bases with no gene match: 7. Germline CDR1 SGHTA, CDR2 FQGNSA. CDR3 in DNA: TGTGCCAGCAGCCTCCGGACTAGCGGGAGACCCCAAGAGACCCAGTACTTC. It is translated as CASSLRTSGRPQETQYF.

This clonotype was found many times. The DNA is omitted, as the CDR3 cannot be located on it reliably, and the CDR3 follows TCRdb's listing. The chain is built from TRBV5-5 and TRBJ1-1; the D call of TRBD1 is as the table states it, not checked on the DNA. A total of 14 residues make up the CDR3, ends included. In germline, CDR1 is SGHKS, CDR2 YYEKEE (reference sequence). The CDR3 loop is CASSFGQGTGLTFF.

A note on this clonotype: This may be a read error, as it is one base from a much larger clone. Lacking the conserved final phenylalanine or tryptophan, this CDR3 likely reflects a read error. The V call is TRBV30, the J call TRBJ2-7; D is perhaps TRBD2 (6 bases). Germline CDR1 and CDR2: GTSNPN and SVGIG (reference sequence). Trimming took 1 base from V and 3 from J, leaving 22 bases between them. This CDR3 has 17 amino acids. The CDR3 coding sequence is TGTGCCTGGAGTGGATCACACCCGGACGGAGGGTACTACGAGCAGTACTTA. Encoded protein: CAWSGSHPDGGYYEQYL.

The V gene is TRBV12-3 or TRBV12-4, the J gene TRBJ2-7; TRBD2 matches 8 bases. With 7 bases clipped from V and 0 bases from J, the junction kept 5 bases outside the gene matches. The CDR3 runs 14 residues. Here the CDR3 reads CASTLGTSSYEQYF. The CDR3 bases are TGTGCCAGCACCCTTGGGACTAGCTCCTACGAGCAGTACTTC.

The chain has TRBV6-9 and TRBJ1-2, with 12 positions matching TRBD1. Germline V gene sequence: CDR1 MNHGY, CDR2 SVAAGI. After removal of 3 bases from V and 4 bases from J, the junction contained 3 bases not matched to a gene. The CDR3 has 15 residues. The CDR3 DNA is TGTGCCAGCAGTTACGGGGACAGGGGGCTCTATGGCTACACCTTC. It translates to CASSYGDRGLYGYTF.